Listed below are T cell receptor beta chains from one sample, sequenced in a study of blood T cells in healthy people across ages. Via MiXCR, TCRdb re-called the 5' RACE reads, giving one row per CDR3 protein. The repertoire holds fewer than 700,000 distinct CDR3 sequences, with roughly 43% as singletons. The specimen sequenced was blood. The origin of the receptors is a man older than 75 in good health. The CDR3 runs from the conserved cysteine through the conserved F or W. D genes are given only for firm matches. Clone size appears in some rows only: once, few, many, or a class for an expanded clone.

clone size | D gene | J gene | V gene | CDR3 DNA | CDR3 protein
once | NA | TRBJ2-5 | TRBV20-1 | TGCAGTGCTGGCATAACGACCCCTTCCACGCAAGAGACCCAGTACTTC | CSAGITTPSTQETQYF
NA | NA | TRBJ2-3 | TRBV27 | TGTGCCAGCAGTAGATCAGGGCGAATAGGTAGCACAGATACGCAGTATTTT | CASSRSGRIGSTDTQYF
many | NA | TRBJ2-1 | TRBV12-3/TRBV12-4 | TGTGCCAGCGGAGCGGCTAGCGAGCAGTTCTTC | CASGAASEQFF
few | TRBD2 | TRBJ2-7 | TRBV7-2 | TGTGCCACCCGACTAGCGGGAGGCCACGAGCAGTACTTC | CATRLAGGHEQYF
few | TRBD1 | TRBJ2-1 | TRBV3-1 | TGTGCCAGCCGAGGGACAGGGACCAATGAGCAGTTCTTC | CASRGTGTNEQFF
NA | NA | TRBJ1-4 | TRBV25-1 | TGTGCCAGCAGTGAAGGAGGGGCTGATGAAAAACTGTTTTTT | CASSEGGADEKLFF
NA | TRBD2 | TRBJ2-7 | TRBV2 | TGTGCCAGCAGTACTAGGACTAGCGTGCAGTACTTC | CASSTRTSVQYF
once | NA | TRBJ2-3 | TRBV3-1 | TGTGCCGGCAGCCCAGTGGCTAGCCGTCCAGATACGCAGTATTTT | CAGSPVASRPDTQYF
few | NA | TRBJ2-7 | TRBV7-8 | TGTGCCAGCAGCTTATTAGGGGAGAGTGGCGAGCAGTACTTC | CASSLLGESGEQYF
NA | NA | TRBJ2-3 | TRBV7-2 | TGTGCCAGCAGCTTAGTTATGTGGGGGAGCACAGATACGCAGTATTTT | CASSLVMWGSTDTQYF
NA | NA | TRBJ2-1 | TRBV7-3 | TGTGCCAGCAGCCGAGACATAAGCTCCTACAATGAGCAGTTCTTC | CASSRDISSYNEQFF
NA | NA | TRBJ1-1 | TRBV20-1 | TGCAGTGCGCCCCCGGGGCCGAACACTGAAGCTTTCTTT | CSAPPGPNTEAFF
NA | TRBD2 | TRBJ2-3 | TRBV20-1 | TGCAGTGCTAGTAAGACTAGCGGGGCTGCCACAGATACGCAGTATTTT | CSASKTSGAATDTQYF
few | TRBD2 | TRBJ2-7 | TRBV4-3 | TGCGCCAGCAGCCAAGAACCTAGCGGGAGGGCCGGCGGCGAGCAGTACTTC | CASSQEPSGRAGGEQYF